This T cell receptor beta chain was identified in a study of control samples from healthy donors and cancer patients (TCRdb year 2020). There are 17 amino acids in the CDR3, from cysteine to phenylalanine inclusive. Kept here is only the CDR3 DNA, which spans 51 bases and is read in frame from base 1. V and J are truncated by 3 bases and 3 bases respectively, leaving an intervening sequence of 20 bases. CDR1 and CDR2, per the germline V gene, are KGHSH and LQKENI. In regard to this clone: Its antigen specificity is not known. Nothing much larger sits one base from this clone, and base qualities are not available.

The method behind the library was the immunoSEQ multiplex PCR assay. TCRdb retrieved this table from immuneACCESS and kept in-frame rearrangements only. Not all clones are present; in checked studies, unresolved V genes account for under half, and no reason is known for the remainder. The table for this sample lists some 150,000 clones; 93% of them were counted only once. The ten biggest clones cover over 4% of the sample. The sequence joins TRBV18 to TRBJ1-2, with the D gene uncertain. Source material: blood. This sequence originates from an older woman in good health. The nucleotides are TGTGCCAGCTCACCGTGGGGTAGGGAAAACAACTACTATGGCTACACCTTC. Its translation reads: CASSPWGRENNYYGYTF.